The clone carrying this T cell receptor (beta chain) was seen more than once but under ten times. Individual cDNA molecules received unique molecular identifiers during library preparation. TCRdb re-called the 5' RACE reads through MiXCR, storing one row per CDR3 protein. Of some 40,000 distinct CDR3 sequences in the sample, 3.9% were seen once. This sample was taken from a study of early T cells in non-severe SARS-CoV-2 infection. Study-wide background: With bulk RNA from unsorted whole blood as input, sequencing yielded unpaired chains.

This CDR3 comprises 14 residues. V was trimmed by 0 bases and J by 5 bases, leaving 11 bases between them. Germline loops: CDR1 SGDLS, CDR2 YYNGEE. The chain employs TRBV9 and TRBJ1-1, with no clear D. Sequenced: whole blood. The TCR sequence derives from an adult who was a healthcare worker with PCR-confirmed SARS-CoV-2 infection or an uninfected control (not recorded which). CDR3 coding DNA: TGTGCCAGCAGCGTAGATTCGAGGAGGACTGAAGCTTTCTTT. Translating it yields CASSVDSRRTEAFF. Together with reference TRBV9 and TRBJ1-1, the CDR3 gives the full variable domain: DSGVTQTPKHLITATGQRVTLRCSPRSGDLSVYWYQQSLDQGLQFLIQYYNGEERAKGNILERFSAQQFPDLHSELNLSSLELGDSALYFCASSVDSRRTEAFFGQGTRLTVV.